A single TCR beta chain is shown here with its context. Its cognate antigen is unknown. The sample is drawn from a study of cytomegalovirus exposure and HLA in healthy donors. Overall study findings and caveats: The investigators catalogued under 200 TCR beta chains as cytomegalovirus-associated. In vitro work confirmed that a few CMV-associated chains recognize CMV antigens.

The CDR3 totals 15 residues. V dropped 4 bases and J dropped 4 bases, with 16 bases sitting between them. Per the germline V gene, CDR1 is SGHNT and CDR2 is YYREEE (reference sequence). Sequencing was performed with immunoSEQ multiplex PCR; in TCRdb, only in-frame clones are kept and a portion is missing. The sample carries 120,000 to 150,000 clones, just under 85% recorded once. The sequence was obtained from a woman aged 25 to 39 in good health and CMV-seronegative. The sample was PBMCs. The V call is TRBV5-4, the J call TRBJ2-3; possibly TRBD2 for D (5 bases). The CDR3 region has the DNA TGTGCCAGCAGCCTCAGGAGCGGTACCCCAGATACGCAGTATTTT. Translated: CASSLRSGTPDTQYF. Full variable domain (outside the CDR3, taken from reference TRBV5-4 and TRBJ2-3): ETGVTQSPTHLIKTRGQQVTLRCSSQSGHNTVSWYQQALGQGPQFIFQYYREEENGRGNFPPRFSGLQFPNYSSELNVNALELDDSALYLCASSLRSGTPDTQYFGPGTRLTVL.